What follows are 28 T cell receptor beta chains derived from one specimen sequenced in a study of T-cell memory formation after mild COVID-19. From the 5' RACE reads, TCRdb called clonotypes with MiXCR, one entry per CDR3 protein. The table lists around 320,000 distinct CDR3 sequences, roughly 13% of them singletons. Input material: PBMCs or a T cell subset sorted from them (not recorded which). Receptor source: a young man who had mild COVID-19 (a few samples of this study predate the infection). Cell type and time point are not known.

This clonotype occurred a few times. V is TRBV18 and J is TRBJ1-2, with 7 bases lining up with TRBD1. The V gene's germline CDR1 is KGHSH and CDR2 LQKENI. Unmatched junction bases numbered 5, after V lost 6 bases and J lost 1 base. This CDR3 has 14 amino acids. CDR3 loop: CASSRDRINYGYTF. The CDR3 DNA follows: TGTGCCAGCTCCCGGGACAGAATTAACTATGGCTACACCTTC.

This clonotype was found a few times. V is TRBV6-5 and J is TRBJ2-3; 9 nucleotides agree with TRBD1. Trimming took 5 bases from V and 6 from J; bases not matched to a gene: 6. This CDR3 is built from 14 residues. CDR1 is MNHEY and CDR2 is SVGAGI in the germline V gene. Here the CDR3 reads CASSRTGGVDTQYF. The CDR3 bases are TGTGCCAGCAGTCGCACAGGGGGCGTCGATACGCAGTATTTT.

This clonotype has only a few counts. The genes are TRBV20-1 and TRBJ2-3; 10 nucleotides agree with TRBD2. The ends lost 0 bases at V and 4 bases at J; junction bases unmatched: 7. The CDR3 contains 16 residues. Germline-derived CDR1 and CDR2 are DFQATT and SNEGSKA (reference sequence). The CDR3 coding sequence is TGCAGTGCTAGAGATCCTAAAGCGGGGGGGCCAGATACGCAGTATTTT. Its protein is CSARDPKAGGPDTQYF.

The chain combines TRBV6-5 with TRBJ2-3; 12 bases are a match to TRBD1. Germline V gene lookup returns CDR1 MNHEY and CDR2 SVGAGI. The V and J ends lost 7 bases and 1 base, in that order; junction bases with no gene match: 9. There are 17 residues in the CDR3. The CDR3 region is CASNRGQGAGGTDTQYF. The CDR3 region has the DNA TGTGCCAGCAACCGGGGACAGGGGGCGGGTGGCACAGATACGCAGTATTTT.

The chain joins TRBV5-1 to TRBJ1-4, with a weak D call TRBD1 (5 bases). The germline V gene encodes CDR1 SGHRS and CDR2 YFSETQ. CDR3 length: 12 residues. V lost 0 bases, J lost 8 bases, and 5 bases lay in between. In nucleotides, the CDR3 is TGCGCCAGCAGCTTGGACAGGGAAAAACTGTTTTTT. This translates into CASSLDREKLFF.

The chain joins TRBV9 to TRBJ1-6; possible D gene TRBD1, 5 bases. Germline V gene data show CDR1 as SGDLS and CDR2 as YYNGEE. This CDR3 comprises 13 residues. V shed 4 bases and J shed 8 bases, with 10 bases lying between them. The CDR3 DNA follows: TGTGCCAGCAGCTCCCGGGGGGATTCACCCCTCCACTTT. Amino acid sequence: CASSSRGDSPLHF. Supplemented by reference TRBV9 and TRBJ1-6, the full variable domain reads DSGVTQTPKHLITATGQRVTLRCSPRSGDLSVYWYQQSLDQGLQFLIQYYNGEERAKGNILERFSAQQFPDLHSELNLSSLELGDSALYFCASSSRGDSPLHFGNGTRLTVT.

This clonotype was recorded at least ten times. The chain couples TRBV5-6 to TRBJ2-7; 11 bases map to TRBD1. The CDR3 runs to 15 residues. The J segment lost 3 bases and the V segment lost 4 bases, leaving 6 bases of the junction unmatched. Germline CDR1 SGHDT, CDR2 YYEEEE. The CDR3 DNA sequence: TGTGCCAGCAGCCCATCCGGGACAGGGGGCTACGAGCAGTACGTC. It specifies CASSPSGTGGYEQYV.

The V and J genes are TRBV14 and TRBJ1-2; 7 nucleotides line up with TRBD1. In germline, CDR1 is SGHDN, CDR2 FVKESK. The CDR3 runs to 16 residues. V was clipped by 1 base and J by 4 bases; unmatched bases: 9. The CDR3 DNA is TGTGCCAGCAGCCAAGCCCCTGACAGGGAAGGCTATGGCTACACCTTC. Its protein is CASSQAPDREGYGYTF.

This clonotype was seen a few times. The CDR3 protein is CASSQDRTGGAETQYF. The CDR3, as DNA: TGCGCCAGCAGCCAAGATCGGACAGGGGGCGCCGAGACCCAGTACTTC. The chain links TRBV4-3 to TRBJ2-5; 11 bases align to TRBD1. V lost 0 bases to trimming and J lost 5 bases; unmatched junction nucleotides: 5. CDR3 length equals 16 residues. Germline CDR1 reads LGHNA; CDR2 reads YSLEER.

This chain links TRBV9 with TRBJ1-5; D perhaps matches TRBD1 (6 bases). Germline V gene lookup returns CDR1 SGDLS and CDR2 YYNGEE. The CDR3 consists of 15 residues. V dropped 2 bases and J dropped 5 bases, with 14 bases sitting between them. The CDR3 sequence: CASSVGEGEDQPQHF. CDR3 DNA: TGTGCCAGCAGCGTCGGAGAGGGGGAGGATCAGCCCCAGCATTTT.

This clonotype was observed a few times. V gene TRBV12-3 or TRBV12-4 combines with J gene TRBJ2-1; 11 positions agree with TRBD1. The CDR3 consists of 19 residues. Trimming at V came to 5 bases and at J to 3 bases, leaving 15 bases not matched to a gene. CDR3 bases: TGTGCCAGCAGTCATAGGGTCTCCCGGGACAGGGGGATCTACAATGAGCAGTTCTTC. Translation gives CASSHRVSRDRGIYNEQFF.

The chain has TRBV27 and TRBJ2-7, with D uncertain. The germline V and J ends were trimmed by 5 bases and 0 bases, with 11 bases remaining between them. From germline, CDR1 is MNHEY and CDR2 SMNVEV (reference sequence). This CDR3 spans 14 amino acids. CDR3 nucleotides: TGTGCCAGCAGTCCAATGGTCAGCTCCTACGAGCAGTACTTC. This gives the protein CASSPMVSSYEQYF.

A few counts support this clonotype. The genes are TRBV20-1 and TRBJ1-6; TRBD1 might be the D (5 bases). CDR1 is DFQATT, CDR2 SNEGSKA, per germline (reference sequence). The ends were cut back, 5 bases at V and 9 bases at J, with 17 bases in the middle. The CDR3 consists of 14 residues. The CDR3 sequence is CSAAKTGFSSPLHF. In DNA, the CDR3 is TGCAGTGCTGCCAAAACAGGATTTAGTTCACCCCTCCACTTT.

This clonotype was seen a few times. The chain is built from TRBV20-1 and TRBJ2-5; the match to TRBD2 covers 14 bases. The CDR3 consists of 16 residues. Looked up from germline, CDR1 is DFQATT and CDR2 is SNEGSKA (reference sequence). Trimming took 5 bases from V and 5 from J; bases not matched to a gene: 10. CDR3 DNA: TGCAGTGCTGAACACGGACTAGCGGGGGGTAGTGAGACCCAGTACTTC. Protein: CSAEHGLAGGSETQYF.

This clonotype was picked up a small number of times. The chain couples TRBV7-2 to TRBJ2-1, with D unclear. This CDR3 is 12 amino acids long. Germline assignment: CDR1 SGHTA and CDR2 FQGNSA. V was clipped by 4 bases and J by 5 bases, with 6 bases between them. CDR3 protein: CASSSPNNEQFF. The CDR3 DNA reads as TGTGCCAGCAGCTCGCCAAACAATGAGCAGTTCTTC. Full variable domain (remainder filled in from reference TRBV7-2 and TRBJ2-1): GAGVSQSPSNKVTEKGKDVELRCDPISGHTALYWYRQSLGQGLEFLIYFQGNSAPDKSGLPSDRFSAERTGGSVSTLTIQRTQQEDSAVYLCASSSPNNEQFFGPGTRLTVL.

This clonotype was recorded a few times. The J gene is TRBJ1-1, the V gene TRBV6-5; D is undetermined. V was trimmed by 5 bases and J by 3 bases, leaving 10 bases between them. This CDR3 has 13 amino acids. In germline, CDR1 is MNHEY, CDR2 SVGAGI. CDR3 nucleotides: TGTGCCAGCAGTCCACAGTACTACACTGAAGCTTTCTTT. This gives the protein CASSPQYYTEAFF.

This clonotype appeared many times. The DNA for the CDR3 is TGTGCCAGCAGCTTAGCCGGGACCACAACCGGGGAGCTGTTTTTT. This translates into CASSLAGTTTGELFF. The chain couples TRBV11-2 to TRBJ2-2; either TRBD1 or TRBD2 may supply D (5 bases each). Germline lookup yields CDR1 SGHAT and CDR2 FQNNGV. The germline V and J ends were trimmed by 1 base and 5 bases, with 11 bases remaining between them. The CDR3 extends over 15 amino acids.

This clonotype was seen a few times. The chain combines TRBV11-2 with TRBJ2-3; 15 bases match TRBD2. Germline V gives CDR1 SGHAT, CDR2 FQNNGV. J lost 0 bases, V lost 6 bases, and 4 bases had no gene match. The CDR3 sequence is 17 residues long. The CDR3 nucleotides are TGTGCCAGCAGGGGACTAGCGGGGGGAGCTAGCACAGATACGCAGTATTTT. It is translated as CASRGLAGGASTDTQYF.

This clonotype has only a few counts. The rearrangement links TRBV7-2 to TRBJ2-2; D gene ambiguous. Trimming took 5 bases from V and 7 from J, leaving 17 bases between them. This CDR3 has 15 residues. CDR1 is SGHTA and CDR2 is FQGNSA in the germline V gene. CDR3 DNA sequence: TGTGCCAGCAGCCCCTCGCAAGGTCGTCACGGGGAGCTGTTTTTT. Residues: CASSPSQGRHGELFF.

This chain connects TRBV20-1 to TRBJ2-1; 12 bases agree with TRBD2. There are 16 residues in the CDR3. Germline V CDR1 and CDR2: DFQATT, SNEGSKA (reference sequence). The CDR3 region is CSALPRLAGVYNEQFF. The CDR3 DNA follows: TGCAGCGCCCTCCCACGACTAGCGGGGGTGTACAATGAGCAGTTCTTC.

The chain couples TRBV4-1 to TRBJ1-6; D remains unclear. Germline V gene sequence: CDR1 MGHRA, CDR2 YSYEKL. V was shortened by 0 bases and J by 7 bases, with 10 bases between the two germline ends. The CDR3 has 15 amino acids. In DNA, the CDR3 is TGCGCCAGCAGCCAAGAACGGGGAGGCAATTCACCCCTCCACTTT. Its translation is CASSQERGGNSPLHF.

This chain joins TRBV5-1 and TRBJ2-3; TRBD2 matches at 10 bases. Trimming at V came to 2 bases and at J to 1 base, leaving 4 bases not matched to a gene. Germline V gene lookup returns CDR1 SGHRS and CDR2 YFSETQ. CDR3 length: 16 residues. The CDR3 spells CASSFGLAGGTDTQYF. The CDR3 DNA reads as TGCGCCAGCAGCTTCGGGCTAGCGGGGGGCACAGATACGCAGTATTTT.

This clonotype was observed a few times. The chain couples TRBV4-1 to TRBJ2-1, with 9 bases fitting TRBD1. With 0 bases clipped from V and 8 bases from J, the junction kept 11 bases outside the gene matches. The CDR3 loop spans 17 amino acids. Germline loops: CDR1 MGHRA, CDR2 YSYEKL. CDR3 in amino acids: CASSQDALGTGRYEQFF. Here the CDR3 DNA reads TGCGCCAGCAGCCAAGATGCTCTGGGGACAGGGCGGTATGAGCAGTTCTTC.

This clonotype was observed a few times. The chain recombines TRBV6-2 or TRBV6-3 with TRBJ2-7; maybe TRBD1 (6 bases). Trimming cost V 8 bases and J 1 base, with 15 bases left between them. Germline values: CDR1 MNHEY, CDR2 SVGEGT. This CDR3 region has 14 residues. For the CDR3, the DNA is TGTGCCAGCCGGAGACAGGCTTCGTCCTACGAGCAGTACTTC. Translating it yields CASRRQASSYEQYF.

The sample holds many counts of this clonotype. This chain joins TRBV12-3 or TRBV12-4 and TRBJ2-7; D remains ambiguous. This CDR3 is 12 amino acids long. Deletions cut 6 bases from V and 4 bases from J, with 10 bases between. CDR3 sequence (DNA): TGTGCCAGCAGGTTGTCCGATTACGAGCAGTACTTC. It specifies CASRLSDYEQYF.

The sample holds a few counts of this clonotype. The genes are TRBV5-1 and TRBJ1-4; 8 bases map to TRBD1. This CDR3 has 16 amino acids. V lost 0 bases, J lost 8 bases, and 9 bases stayed unmatched. From germline, CDR1 is SGHRS and CDR2 YFSETQ. The CDR3 is CASSLVGTGGGEKLFF. For the CDR3, the DNA is TGCGCCAGCAGCTTGGTAGGGACAGGAGGAGGCGAAAAACTGTTTTTT.

This clonotype was seen only a few times. The CDR3, as DNA: TGTGCCAGCATCATTACCGGGACAGGGTATGGCTACACCTTC. This encodes CASIITGTGYGYTF. This chain uses TRBV28 with TRBJ1-2; 9 bases fit TRBD1. The CDR3 covers 14 residues. Germline assignment: CDR1 MDHEN and CDR2 SYDVKM. The J segment lost 5 bases and the V segment lost 7 bases, leaving 8 bases of the junction unmatched.

This clonotype was seen only a few times. At one of its ends the junction is not consistent with the germline gene, which may arise from a read error. The V gene is TRBV4-1, the J gene TRBJ2-1; D remains ambiguous. This CDR3 spans 12 amino acids. CDR1 is MGHRA and CDR2 is YSYEKL in the germline V gene. The CDR3 nucleotides read TGCGCCAGCAGCAAAGAGGTTAATGAGCAGTTCTTC. It translates to CASSKEVNEQFF.